A single sample is the source of the 13 T cell receptor beta chains below, sequenced in a study of blood T cell repertoires in COVID-19. Profiled with immunoSEQ multiplex PCR; TCRdb holds only in-frame clones, not every one. The sample holds 300,000 or so clones, roughly 92% seen once. The sample taken for sequencing was peripheral blood. All receptors derive from a woman aged 30 to 39 with COVID-19, enrolled during active disease.

This clone was counted only a few times. This sequence joins TRBV6-5 and TRBJ1-1; 9 bases match TRBD1. After removal of 9 bases from V and 4 bases from J, the junction contained 6 bases not matched to a gene. CDR3 size: 13 residues. CDR1 is MNHEY, CDR2 SVGAGI, per germline. The CDR3 loop is CASYRDRVTEAFF. The CDR3 nucleotides read TGTGCCAGTTACCGGGACAGGGTCACTGAAGCTTTCTTT.

This clone was counted a few times. V gene TRBV19 combines with J gene TRBJ2-1; D is possibly TRBD2 (6 bases). The CDR3 is 18 amino acids. Trimming shortened V by 3 bases and J by 0 bases, and 18 bases separated the two germline ends. Germline assignment: CDR1 LNHDA and CDR2 SQIVND (reference sequence). The CDR3 here is CASSIDVGGPSSYNEQFF. CDR3 nucleotide sequence: TGTGCCAGTAGTATTGACGTGGGAGGCCCAAGCTCCTACAATGAGCAGTTCTTC.

The V gene is TRBV11-3, the J gene TRBJ2-1, with 8 bases identical to TRBD2. The CDR3 consists of 14 residues. CDR1 is SGHNT and CDR2 is YENEEA in the germline V gene. J was trimmed by 4 bases and V by 8 bases; bases with no gene match: 7. The CDR3 coding sequence is TGTGCCAGCTCGTTAGCGGGGAAATACAATGAGCAGTTCTTC. Its translation: CASSLAGKYNEQFF. Based on the CDR3 plus reference TRBV11-3 and TRBJ2-1, the full variable domain is EAGVVQSPRYKIIEKKQPVAFWCNPISGHNTLYWYLQNLGQGPELLIRYENEEAVDDSQLPKDRFSAERLKGVDSTLKIQPAELGDSAVYLCASSLAGKYNEQFFGPGTRLTVL.

This clone is a singleton in its sample. This sequence joins TRBV14 and TRBJ1-1; tentative D call: TRBD1 (5 bases). V lost 5 bases and J 1 base, leaving 14 bases between the germline ends. CDR1 is SGHDN, CDR2 FVKESK, per germline. CDR3 size: 15 residues. The CDR3 is CASSTTDKANTEAFF. In nucleotides, the CDR3 is TGTGCCAGCAGCACTACGGACAAGGCGAACACTGAAGCTTTCTTT.

This sequence joins TRBV7-3 and TRBJ2-1; D might be TRBD2 (5 bases). The CDR3 consists of 13 residues. Germline V CDR1 and CDR2: SGHTA, FQGTGA. With 0 bases removed from V and 10 bases from J, the gap between germline ends came to 10 bases. The CDR3 bases are TGTGCCAGCAGCTTAACGCCCCGGAGGGAGCAGTTCTTC. It codes for CASSLTPRREQFF.

J is TRBJ2-5 and V is TRBV28; D is possibly TRBD1 (5 bases). The CDR3 has 15 residues. V gave up 3 bases and J gave up 5 bases, with 16 bases separating them. The germline V gene has CDR1 MDHEN and CDR2 SYDVKM. The CDR3 is CASSFFGRDVETQYF. In nucleotides, the CDR3 is TGTGCCAGCAGTTTTTTTGGCAGGGATGTGGAGACCCAGTACTTC.

V and J are TRBV6-5 and TRBJ1-1; no firm D call. Looked up from germline, CDR1 is MNHEY and CDR2 is SVGAGI. There are 13 residues in the CDR3. Trimming stripped 2 bases from V and 1 base from J, with 5 bases between. The CDR3 coding sequence is TGTGCCAGCAGTTACGCAGGGAACACTGAAGCTTTCTTT. It encodes CASSYAGNTEAFF.

The V call is TRBV10-2, the J call TRBJ2-2; TRBD2 agrees at 10 bases. The trim removed 6 bases at V and 5 bases at J, leaving 6 bases unmatched. The CDR3 is made up of 15 amino acids. Germline values: CDR1 WSHSY, CDR2 SAAADI. The CDR3: CASRSSGRKTGELFF. CDR3 bases: TGCGCCAGCAGGTCTAGCGGGAGAAAAACCGGGGAGCTGTTTTTT.

The chain employs TRBV29-1 and TRBJ1-1; D call uncertain. The germline V and J ends were trimmed by 3 bases and 3 bases, with 14 bases remaining between them. Germline CDR1 is SQVTM and CDR2 is ANQGSEA. The length of the CDR3 is 14 residues. CDR3 sequence: CSVERVGEDTEAFF. Written as DNA, the CDR3 is TGCAGCGTTGAGAGAGTGGGAGAAGACACTGAAGCTTTCTTT.

This chain joins TRBV14 and TRBJ2-3; D might be TRBD2 (5 bases). The V gene's germline CDR1 is SGHDN and CDR2 FVKESK. This CDR3 spans 16 amino acids. Between the trimmed V and J ends, which lost 4 bases and 0 bases, there was a span of 14 bases. CDR3 bases: TGTGCCAGCAGCCGCAGACTAAGTCCTAGCACAGATACGCAGTATTTT. This encodes CASSRRLSPSTDTQYF.

The chain has TRBV27 and TRBJ1-1, with TRBD1 identical over 9 bases. The CDR3 totals 13 residues. Germline CDR1 MNHEY, CDR2 SMNVEV (reference sequence). V lost 5 bases to trimming and J lost 5 bases; unmatched junction nucleotides: 3. This CDR3 is CASSQGQGTEAFF. CDR3 nucleotides: TGTGCCAGCAGTCAAGGACAGGGGACTGAAGCTTTCTTT.

V is TRBV5-4 and J is TRBJ2-1, with 8 bases lining up with TRBD1. Trimming removed 1 base from V and 3 bases from J; junction bases left unmatched: 6. Looked up from germline, CDR1 is SGHNT and CDR2 is YYREEE (reference sequence). This CDR3 region has 16 residues. CDR3 amino acids: CASSLFGQGDYNEQFF. In DNA form, the CDR3 reads TGTGCCAGCAGCTTGTTTGGACAGGGCGACTACAATGAGCAGTTCTTC.

CDR3 nucleotide sequence: TGTGCCAGCAGCACGACTAGGTCTACAGATACGCAGTATTTT. This translates into CASSTTRSTDTQYF. J is TRBJ2-3 and V is TRBV6-6; D is perhaps TRBD2 (6 bases). V was clipped by 6 bases and J by 3 bases, with 13 bases between them. Germline lookup yields CDR1 MNHNY and CDR2 SVGAGI (reference sequence). The CDR3 covers 14 residues.